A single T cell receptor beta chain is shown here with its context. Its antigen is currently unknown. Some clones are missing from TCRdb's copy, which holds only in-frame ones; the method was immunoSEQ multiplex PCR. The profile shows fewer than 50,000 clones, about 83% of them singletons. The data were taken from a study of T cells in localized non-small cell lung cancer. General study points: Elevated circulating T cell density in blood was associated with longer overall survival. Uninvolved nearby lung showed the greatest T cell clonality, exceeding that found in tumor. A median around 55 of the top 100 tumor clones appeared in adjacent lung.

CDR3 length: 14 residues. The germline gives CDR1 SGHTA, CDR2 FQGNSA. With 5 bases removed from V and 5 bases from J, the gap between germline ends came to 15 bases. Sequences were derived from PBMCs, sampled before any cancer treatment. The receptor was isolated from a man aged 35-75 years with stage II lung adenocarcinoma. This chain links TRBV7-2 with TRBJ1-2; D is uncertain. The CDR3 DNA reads TGTGCCAGCAGCAAGGACCTGGATGGATATGGCTACACCTTC. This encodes CASSKDLDGYGYTF.